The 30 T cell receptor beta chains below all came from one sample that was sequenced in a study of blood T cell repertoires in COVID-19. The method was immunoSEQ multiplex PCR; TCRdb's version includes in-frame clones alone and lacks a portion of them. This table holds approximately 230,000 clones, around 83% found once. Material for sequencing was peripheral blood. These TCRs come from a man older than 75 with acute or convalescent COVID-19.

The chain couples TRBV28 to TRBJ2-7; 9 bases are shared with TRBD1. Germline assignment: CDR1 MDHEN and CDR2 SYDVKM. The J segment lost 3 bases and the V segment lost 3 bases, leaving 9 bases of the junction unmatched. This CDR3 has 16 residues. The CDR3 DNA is TGTGCCAGCAGTTTGCCCCCTGGGACAGGGCTCTACGAGCAGTACTTC. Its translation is CASSLPPGTGLYEQYF.

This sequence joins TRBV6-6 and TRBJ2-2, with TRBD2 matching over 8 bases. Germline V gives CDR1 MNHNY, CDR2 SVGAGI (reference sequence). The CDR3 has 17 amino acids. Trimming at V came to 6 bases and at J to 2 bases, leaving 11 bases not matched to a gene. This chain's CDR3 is CASSRLAGGSNTGELFF. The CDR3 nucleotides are TGTGCCAGCAGCCGACTTGCGGGAGGTTCTAACACCGGGGAGCTGTTTTTT.

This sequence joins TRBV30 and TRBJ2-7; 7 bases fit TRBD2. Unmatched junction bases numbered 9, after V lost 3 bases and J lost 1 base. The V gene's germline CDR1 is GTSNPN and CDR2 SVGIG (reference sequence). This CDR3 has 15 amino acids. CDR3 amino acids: CAWSPPGTISYEQYF. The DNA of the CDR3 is TGTGCCTGGAGCCCCCCGGGGACTATATCCTACGAGCAGTACTTC.

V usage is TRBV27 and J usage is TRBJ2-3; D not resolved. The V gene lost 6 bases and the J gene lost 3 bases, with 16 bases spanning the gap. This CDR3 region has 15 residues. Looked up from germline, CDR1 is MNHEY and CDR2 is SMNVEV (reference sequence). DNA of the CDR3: TGTGCCAGCAGCCCCCTTCTTGCGAATACAGATACGCAGTATTTT. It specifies CASSPLLANTDTQYF.

CDR3: CASSSGTGGYNEQFF. In nucleotides, the CDR3 is TGTGCCAGCAGTTCAGGGACAGGGGGCTACAATGAGCAGTTCTTC. The V and J genes are TRBV7-8 and TRBJ2-1, with TRBD1 matching over 11 bases. J lost 3 bases, V lost 6 bases, and 4 bases had no gene match. CDR3 length: 15 residues. Germline V gives CDR1 SGHVS, CDR2 FQNEAQ. Full variable domain (missing parts from reference TRBV7-8 and TRBJ2-1): GAGVSQSPRYKVAKRGQDVALRCDPISGHVSLFWYQQALGQGPEFLTYFQNEAQLDKSGLPSDRFFAERPEGSVSTLKIQRTQQEDSAVYLCASSSGTGGYNEQFFGPGTRLTVL.

The CDR3 reads CASSAGRGGTDTQYF. CDR3 in DNA: TGTGCCAGCAGTGCCGGGAGGGGAGGGACAGATACGCAGTATTTT. V and J are TRBV2 and TRBJ2-3, with 8 bases aligning to TRBD2. This CDR3 has 15 residues. The V segment lost 4 bases and the J segment 3 bases; nucleotides outside the gene matches: 6. Looked up from germline, CDR1 is SNHLY and CDR2 is FYNNEI.

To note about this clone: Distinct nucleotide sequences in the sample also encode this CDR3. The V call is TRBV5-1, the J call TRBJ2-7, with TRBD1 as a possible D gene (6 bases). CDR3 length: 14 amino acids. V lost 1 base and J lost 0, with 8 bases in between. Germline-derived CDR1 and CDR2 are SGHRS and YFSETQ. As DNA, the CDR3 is TGCGCCAGCAGCTTGCAAGGGGGCTCCTACGAGCAGTACTTC. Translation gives CASSLQGGSYEQYF. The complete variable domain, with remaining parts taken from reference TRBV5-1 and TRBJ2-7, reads KAGVTQTPRYLIKTRGQQVTLSCSPISGHRSVSWYQQTPGQGLQFLFEYFSETQRNKGNFPGRFSGRQFSNSRSEMNVSTLELGDSALYLCASSLQGGSYEQYFGPGTRLTVT.

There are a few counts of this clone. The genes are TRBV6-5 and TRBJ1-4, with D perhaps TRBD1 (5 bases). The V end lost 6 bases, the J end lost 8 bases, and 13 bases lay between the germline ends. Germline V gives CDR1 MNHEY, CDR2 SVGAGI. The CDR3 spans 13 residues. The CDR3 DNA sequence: TGTGCCAGCAGAGGGGCTGCATTAGAAAAACTGTTTTTT. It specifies CASRGAALEKLFF.

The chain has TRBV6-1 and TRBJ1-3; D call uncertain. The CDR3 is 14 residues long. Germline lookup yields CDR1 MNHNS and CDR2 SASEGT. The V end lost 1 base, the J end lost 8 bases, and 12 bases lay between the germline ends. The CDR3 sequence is CASSEVAGIDTIYF. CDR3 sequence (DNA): TGTGCCAGCAGTGAAGTTGCAGGAATAGACACCATATATTTT.

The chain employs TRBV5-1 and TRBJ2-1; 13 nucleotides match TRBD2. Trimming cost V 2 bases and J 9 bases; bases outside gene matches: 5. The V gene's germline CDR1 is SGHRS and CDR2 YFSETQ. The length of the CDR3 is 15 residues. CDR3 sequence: CASSLRTSGGGEQFF. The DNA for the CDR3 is TGCGCCAGCAGCTTAAGGACTAGCGGGGGTGGTGAGCAGTTCTTC.

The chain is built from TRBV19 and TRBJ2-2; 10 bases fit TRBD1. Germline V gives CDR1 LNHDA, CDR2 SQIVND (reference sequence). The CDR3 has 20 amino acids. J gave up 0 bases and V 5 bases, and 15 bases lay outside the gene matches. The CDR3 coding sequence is TGTGCCAGTAGTCCGGAGAGGGGACAGGGGAGCTACGCGAACACCGGGGAGCTGTTTTTT. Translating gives CASSPERGQGSYANTGELFF.

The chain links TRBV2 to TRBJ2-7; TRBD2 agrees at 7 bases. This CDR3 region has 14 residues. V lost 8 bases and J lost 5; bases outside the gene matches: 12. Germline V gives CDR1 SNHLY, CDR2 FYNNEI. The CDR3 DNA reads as TGTGCCAGCGGTCGCGGGAGATCGGGCCACGAGCAGTACTTC. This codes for CASGRGRSGHEQYF.

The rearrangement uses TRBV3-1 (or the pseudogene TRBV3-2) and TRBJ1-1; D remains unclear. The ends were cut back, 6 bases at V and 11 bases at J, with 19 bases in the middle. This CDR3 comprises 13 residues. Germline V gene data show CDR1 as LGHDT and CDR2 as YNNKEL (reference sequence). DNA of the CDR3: TGTGCCAGCAGTTCTTCTAGAAGGCCGATGGCTTTCTTT. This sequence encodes CASSSSRRPMAFF.

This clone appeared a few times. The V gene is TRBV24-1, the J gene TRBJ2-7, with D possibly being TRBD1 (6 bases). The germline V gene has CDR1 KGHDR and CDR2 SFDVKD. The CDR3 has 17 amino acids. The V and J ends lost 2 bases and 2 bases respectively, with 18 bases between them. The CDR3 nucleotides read TGTGCCACCAGTGATTCCACAGCGTGGGGGCCCCCCTACGAGCAGTACTTC. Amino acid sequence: CATSDSTAWGPPYEQYF.

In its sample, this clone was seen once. The CDR3 DNA reads TGTGCCAGCAGCCAGGGGACAGCCCTGGGTTACGAGCAGTACTTC. The encoded protein is CASSQGTALGYEQYF. The chain has TRBV27 and TRBJ2-7; TRBD1 aligns across 7 bases. Trimming removed 6 bases from V and 4 bases from J; junction bases left unmatched: 12. This CDR3 is built from 15 residues. Germline V gene lookup returns CDR1 MNHEY and CDR2 SMNVEV (reference sequence).

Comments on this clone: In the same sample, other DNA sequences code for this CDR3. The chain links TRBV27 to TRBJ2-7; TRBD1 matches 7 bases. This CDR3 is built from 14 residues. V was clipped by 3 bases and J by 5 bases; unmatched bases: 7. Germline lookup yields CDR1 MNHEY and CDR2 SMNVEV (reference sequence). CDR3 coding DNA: TGTGCCAGCAGTTTCCTGAGACAGGGCCACGAGCAGTACTTC. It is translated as CASSFLRQGHEQYF.

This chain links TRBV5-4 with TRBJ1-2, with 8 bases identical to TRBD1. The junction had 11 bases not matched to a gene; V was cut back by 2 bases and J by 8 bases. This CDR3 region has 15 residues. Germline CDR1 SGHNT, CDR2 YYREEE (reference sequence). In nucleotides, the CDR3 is TGTGCCAGCAGCTTAGACAGGGGTCACCCCCCCGGCTACACCTTC. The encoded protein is CASSLDRGHPPGYTF.

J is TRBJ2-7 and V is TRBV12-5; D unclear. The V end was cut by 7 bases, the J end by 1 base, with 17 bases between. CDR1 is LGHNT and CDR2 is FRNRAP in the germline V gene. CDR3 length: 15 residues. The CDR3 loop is CASASRNSLSYEQYF. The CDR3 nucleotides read TGTGCTAGTGCCTCCCGCAACTCACTATCCTACGAGCAGTACTTC. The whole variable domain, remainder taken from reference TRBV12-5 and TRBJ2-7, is DARVTQTPRHKVTEMGQEVTMRCQPILGHNTVFWYRQTMMQGLELLAYFRNRAPLDDSGMPKDRFSAEMPDATLATLKIQPSEPRDSAVYFCASASRNSLSYEQYFGPGTRLTVT.

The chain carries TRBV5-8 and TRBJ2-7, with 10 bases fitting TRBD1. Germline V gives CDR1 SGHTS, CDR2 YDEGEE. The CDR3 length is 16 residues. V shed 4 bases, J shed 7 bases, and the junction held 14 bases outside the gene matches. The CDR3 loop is CASSVWGTGALREQYF. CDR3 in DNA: TGTGCCAGCAGCGTTTGGGGGACAGGGGCTTTGAGAGAGCAGTACTTC.

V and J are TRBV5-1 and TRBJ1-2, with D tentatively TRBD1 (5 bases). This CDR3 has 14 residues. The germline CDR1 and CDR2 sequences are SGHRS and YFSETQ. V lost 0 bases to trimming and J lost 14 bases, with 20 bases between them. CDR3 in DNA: TGCGCCAGCAGCTTGGAAGGGACTTCCTTGGCTAGGACCTTC. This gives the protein CASSLEGTSLARTF.

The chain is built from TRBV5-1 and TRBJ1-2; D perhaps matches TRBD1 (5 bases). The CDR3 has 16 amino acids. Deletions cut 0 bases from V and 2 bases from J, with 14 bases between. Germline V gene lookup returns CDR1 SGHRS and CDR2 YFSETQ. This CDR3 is CASSLGSGGVNYGYTF. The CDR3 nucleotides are TGCGCCAGCAGCTTGGGTTCAGGAGGGGTAAACTATGGCTACACCTTC.

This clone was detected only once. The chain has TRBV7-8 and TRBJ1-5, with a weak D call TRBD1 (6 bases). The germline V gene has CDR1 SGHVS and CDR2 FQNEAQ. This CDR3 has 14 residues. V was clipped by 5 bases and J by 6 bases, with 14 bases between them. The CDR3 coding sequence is TGTGCCAGCAGCGCACAGGGATGGAGTCAGCCCCAGCATTTT. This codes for CASSAQGWSQPQHF.

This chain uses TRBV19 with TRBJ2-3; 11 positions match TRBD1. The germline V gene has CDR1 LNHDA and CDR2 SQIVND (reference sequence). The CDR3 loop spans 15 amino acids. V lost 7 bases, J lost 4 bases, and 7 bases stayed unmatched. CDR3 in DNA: TGTGCCAGTACCCGGACAGGGGGCCCATCAGATACGCAGTATTTT. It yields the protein CASTRTGGPSDTQYF.

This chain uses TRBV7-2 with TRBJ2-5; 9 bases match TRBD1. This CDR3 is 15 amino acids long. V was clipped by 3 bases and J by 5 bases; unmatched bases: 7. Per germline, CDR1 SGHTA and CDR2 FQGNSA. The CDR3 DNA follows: TGTGCCAGCAGCTTTGACAGGGGGAAGAAGGAGACCCAGTACTTC. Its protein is CASSFDRGKKETQYF.

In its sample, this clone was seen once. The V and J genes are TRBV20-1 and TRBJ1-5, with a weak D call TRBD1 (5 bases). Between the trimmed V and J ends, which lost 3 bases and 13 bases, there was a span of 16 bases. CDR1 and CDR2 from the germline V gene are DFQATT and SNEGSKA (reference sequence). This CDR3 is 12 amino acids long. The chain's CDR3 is CSASERQRQQHF. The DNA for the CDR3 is TGCAGTGCTAGTGAGAGACAGAGACAACAGCATTTT.

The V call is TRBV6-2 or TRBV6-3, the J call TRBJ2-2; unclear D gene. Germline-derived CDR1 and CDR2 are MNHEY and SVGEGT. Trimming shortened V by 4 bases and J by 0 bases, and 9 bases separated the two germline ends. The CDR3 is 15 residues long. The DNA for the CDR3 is TGTGCCAGCAGTTCAAGCCCTACGAACACCGGGGAGCTGTTTTTT. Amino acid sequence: CASSSSPTNTGELFF.

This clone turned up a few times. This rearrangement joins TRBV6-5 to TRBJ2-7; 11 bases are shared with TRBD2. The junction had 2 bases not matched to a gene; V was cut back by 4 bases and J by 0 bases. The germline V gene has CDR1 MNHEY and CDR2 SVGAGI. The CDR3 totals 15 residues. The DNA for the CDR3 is TGTGCCAGCAGTTCTAGCGGGAGGACCTCCTACGAGCAGTACTTC. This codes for CASSSSGRTSYEQYF.

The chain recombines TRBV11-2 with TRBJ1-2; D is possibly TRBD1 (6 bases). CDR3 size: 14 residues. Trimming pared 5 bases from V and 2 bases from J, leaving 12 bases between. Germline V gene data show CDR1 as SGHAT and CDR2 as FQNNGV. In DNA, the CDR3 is TGTGCCAGCAGCCTCGTCGACAGGAACTATGGCTACACCTTC. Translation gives CASSLVDRNYGYTF.

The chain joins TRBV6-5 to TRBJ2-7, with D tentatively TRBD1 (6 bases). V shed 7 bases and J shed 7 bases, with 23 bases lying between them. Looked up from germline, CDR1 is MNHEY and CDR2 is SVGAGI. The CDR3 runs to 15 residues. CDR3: CASTTRGRGLLEQYF. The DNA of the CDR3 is TGTGCCAGCACCACCAGGGGTCGTGGGCTACTAGAGCAGTACTTC.

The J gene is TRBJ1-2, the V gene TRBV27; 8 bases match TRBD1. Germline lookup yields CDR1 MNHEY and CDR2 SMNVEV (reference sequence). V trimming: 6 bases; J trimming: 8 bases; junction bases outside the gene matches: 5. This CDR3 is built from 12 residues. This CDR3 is CASSLQGDGYTF. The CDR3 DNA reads TGTGCCAGCAGCCTACAGGGGGACGGCTACACCTTC.